This TCR beta chain comes out of a study of technical replicates of blood from several donors. The method was immunoSEQ multiplex PCR; TCRdb's version includes in-frame clones alone and lacks a portion of them. Of 79,000 or so clones in the sample, 85% to 95% were seen once. Sequenced: T cells isolated from PBMCs. The receptor was isolated from a human donor in good health.

The CDR3 sequence: CASSSGTPNTEAFF. The CDR3, as DNA: TGTGCCAGCAGCAGCGGGACACCGAACACTGAAGCTTTCTTT. The rearrangement links TRBV7-2 to TRBJ1-1; D may be TRBD1 (6 bases). Germline V gene sequence: CDR1 SGHTA, CDR2 FQGNSA. The CDR3 is 14 residues long. The V and J ends lost 5 bases and 1 base respectively, with 11 bases between them.